This T cell receptor (beta chain) appears in the sequencing data of a study of blood T cell repertoires in COVID-19. Study details: Sites across the United States, Italy and Spain contributed samples from acute and convalescent COVID-19.

The Seattle patients, enrolled during active infection, were followed longitudinally. Produced via immunoSEQ multiplex PCR; TCRdb's table is partial and in-frame only. The sample has more than 200,000 clones; around nine tenths are singletons. Germline V gene data show CDR1 as SGDLS and CDR2 as YYNGEE. Trimming left V 0 bases short and J 0 bases short, with 7 bases between. The CDR3 is made up of 15 amino acids. The source is a woman aged 55 to 70 with COVID-19, enrolled during active disease. J is TRBJ1-3 and V is TRBV9; a weak D match, TRBD1 (6 bases). Specimen: peripheral blood. The CDR3 DNA is TGTGCCAGCAGCGTAGGGACAGCCTCTGGAAACACCATATATTTT. Translation gives CASSVGTASGNTIYF. Full variable domain (rest looked up from reference TRBV9 and TRBJ1-3): DSGVTQTPKHLITATGQRVTLRCSPRSGDLSVYWYQQSLDQGLQFLIQYYNGEERAKGNILERFSAQQFPDLHSELNLSSLELGDSALYFCASSVGTASGNTIYFGEGSWLTVV.